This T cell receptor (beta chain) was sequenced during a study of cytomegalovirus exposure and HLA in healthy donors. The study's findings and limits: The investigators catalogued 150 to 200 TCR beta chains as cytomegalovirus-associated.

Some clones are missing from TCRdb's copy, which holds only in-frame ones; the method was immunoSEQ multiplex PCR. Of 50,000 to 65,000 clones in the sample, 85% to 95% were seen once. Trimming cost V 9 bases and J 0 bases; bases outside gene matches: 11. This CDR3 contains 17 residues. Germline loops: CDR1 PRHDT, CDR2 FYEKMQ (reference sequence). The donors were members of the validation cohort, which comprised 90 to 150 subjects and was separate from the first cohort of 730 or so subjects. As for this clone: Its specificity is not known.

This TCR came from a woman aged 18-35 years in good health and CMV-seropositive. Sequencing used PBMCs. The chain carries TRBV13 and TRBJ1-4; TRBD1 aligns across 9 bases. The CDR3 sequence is CARAGTGSGATNEKLFF. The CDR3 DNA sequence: TGTGCCAGAGCCGGGACAGGGTCAGGTGCAACTAATGAAAAACTGTTTTTT.